Reported below is one TCR beta chain. A single record per CDR3 protein comes from TCRdb applying MiXCR to the RACE reads. The data show about 80,000 distinct CDR3 sequences, roughly 10% seen once. This sample stems from a study of human T cells and chemical hapten exposure. As for time point: patch test 2, 6 weeks after DPC sensitization. The treatment was: therapeutic diphenylcyclopropenone sensitization with weekly scalp DPC. The source material was whole blood, sampled in connection with sensitization to the hapten diphenylcyclopropenone (DPC). This sequence originates from a woman aged 30 to 39 with alopecia areata. Some clones in this sample may be carry-over from other donors' samples.

The CDR3 DNA follows: TGTGCCAGCCCTCCAGGAGAGATCCAAGAGACCCAGTACTTC. This sequence encodes CASPPGEIQETQYF. V and J are TRBV28 and TRBJ2-5; D uncertain. CDR3 length equals 14 residues. Germline CDR1 and CDR2: MDHEN and SYDVKM. Trimming cost V 8 bases and J 1 base, with 14 bases left between them.